This passage covers 17 T cell receptor beta chains from one sample sequenced in a study of blood T cell repertoires in COVID-19. TCRdb's copy holds only in-frame clones and misses some; the assay was immunoSEQ multiplex PCR. This sample yields 120,000 to 150,000 clones, of which 80% to 90% are seen a single time; 5.5% to 7.5% belongs to the top ten. Sequencing used peripheral blood. All receptors derive from a man aged 80 or over with acute or convalescent COVID-19.

The chain carries TRBV10-3 and TRBJ2-2, with D possibly being TRBD1 (5 bases). The germline V and J ends were trimmed by 4 bases and 4 bases, with 13 bases remaining between them. The CDR3 totals 15 residues. In germline, CDR1 is ENHRY, CDR2 SYGVKD. CDR3: CAISVGRGATGELFF. CDR3 DNA sequence: TGTGCCATCAGTGTAGGGCGTGGGGCCACCGGGGAGCTGTTTTTT.

The V call is TRBV11-2, the J call TRBJ1-2; possible D gene TRBD1, 5 bases. The germline gives CDR1 SGHAT, CDR2 FQNNGV. With 4 bases removed from V and 5 bases from J, the gap between germline ends came to 17 bases. The length of the CDR3 is 15 residues. The CDR3 loop is CASSWRLGGGYGYTF. The CDR3 nucleotides read TGTGCCAGCAGCTGGAGACTGGGCGGGGGTTATGGCTACACCTTC. The entire variable domain, with the rest obtained from reference TRBV11-2 and TRBJ1-2, is as follows: EAGVAQSPRYKIIEKRQSVAFWCNPISGHATLYWYQQILGQGPKLLIQFQNNGVVDDSQLPKDRFSAERLKGVDSTLKIQPAKLEDSAVYLCASSWRLGGGYGYTFGSGTRLTVV.

The chain links TRBV2 to TRBJ1-4, with a tentative D call TRBD1 (6 bases). V shed 4 bases and J shed 5 bases, with 14 bases lying between them. This CDR3 region has 15 residues. Germline values: CDR1 SNHLY, CDR2 FYNNEI. The CDR3 region is CASSAAGAKNEKLFF. The CDR3 DNA is TGTGCCAGCAGTGCCGCAGGGGCAAAAAATGAAAAACTGTTTTTT.

The gene calls are TRBV3-1 (or the pseudogene TRBV3-2) and TRBJ1-5, with D maybe TRBD1 (6 bases). V lost 5 bases to trimming and J lost 7 bases, with 15 bases between them. The CDR3 totals 14 residues. Germline assignment: CDR1 LGHDT and CDR2 YNNKEL (reference sequence). The chain's CDR3 is CASSSGRQGQPQHF. CDR3 nucleotide sequence: TGTGCCAGCAGCTCGGGGCGGCAGGGGCAGCCCCAGCATTTT.

V and J are TRBV2 and TRBJ1-2; D possibly corresponds to TRBD1 (6 bases). V lost 4 bases and J lost 2, with 14 bases in between. The germline CDR1 and CDR2 sequences are SNHLY and FYNNEI. The CDR3 loop spans 15 amino acids. The CDR3 DNA sequence: TGTGCCAGCAGTGGTAGGACAGCATCCAACTATGGCTACACCTTC. Translation gives CASSGRTASNYGYTF. Filled out from reference TRBV2 and TRBJ1-2, the complete variable domain reads EPEVTQTPSHQVTQMGQEVILRCVPISNHLYFYWYRQILGQKVEFLVSFYNNEISEKSEIFDDQFSVERPDGSNFTLKIRSTKLEDSAMYFCASSGRTASNYGYTFGSGTRLTVV.

This clone was seen only once. V gene TRBV19 combines with J gene TRBJ1-2, with a weak D call TRBD1 (5 bases). Trimming removed 3 bases at V and 2 bases at J, with 10 bases between. Germline values: CDR1 LNHDA, CDR2 SQIVND (reference sequence). There are 14 residues in the CDR3. The CDR3: CASSIGQLNYGYTF. The CDR3 DNA reads as TGTGCCAGTAGTATCGGACAACTAAACTATGGCTACACCTTC.

This chain joins TRBV28 and TRBJ1-2, with a tentative D call TRBD1 (6 bases). This CDR3 contains 12 residues. V was clipped by 4 bases and J by 8 bases, with 11 bases between them. Germline CDR1 is MDHEN and CDR2 is SYDVKM. The DNA of the CDR3 is TGTGCCAGCAGTTCCCGAACAGGGGGCTACACCTTC. Encoded protein: CASSSRTGGYTF.

The rearrangement links TRBV4-1 to TRBJ1-4; the match to TRBD1 covers 7 bases. The CDR3 is made up of 14 amino acids. Unmatched junction bases numbered 6, after V lost 4 bases and J lost 7 bases. The germline V gene encodes CDR1 MGHRA and CDR2 YSYEKL. The CDR3 loop is CASSLQGPSEKLFF. CDR3 in DNA: TGCGCCAGCAGCCTACAGGGGCCGTCTGAAAAACTGTTTTTT.

The chain uses TRBV29-1 and TRBJ1-5; unclear D gene. The germline V and J ends were trimmed by 2 bases and 0 bases, with 5 bases remaining between them. This CDR3 is 13 amino acids long. CDR1 SQVTM and CDR2 ANQGSEA come from the germline V gene. Here the CDR3 DNA reads TGCAGCGTTGAAACAAGTAGCAATCAGCCCCAGCATTTT. Translating it yields CSVETSSNQPQHF.

The chain combines TRBV11-2 with TRBJ2-2; 7 bases fit TRBD2. V shed 1 base and J 4 bases; nucleotides not matched to a gene: 9. This CDR3 is 17 amino acids long. Germline V gene data show CDR1 as SGHAT and CDR2 as FQNNGV. CDR3 DNA sequence: TGTGCCAGCAGCTTAGGAAACCGGGGGGACCTCACCGGGGAGCTGTTTTTT. This translates into CASSLGNRGDLTGELFF.

The chain is built from TRBV4-1 and TRBJ2-7; 7 bases match TRBD1. V lost 1 base and J lost 1; bases outside the gene matches: 4. This CDR3 has 15 amino acids. CDR1 is MGHRA and CDR2 is YSYEKL in the germline V gene. The CDR3 is CASSQGYRGSYEQYF. In DNA form, the CDR3 reads TGCGCCAGCAGCCAAGGATACAGGGGTTCCTACGAGCAGTACTTC.

The chain joins TRBV11-2 to TRBJ2-3; D may be TRBD1 (6 bases). The CDR3 contains 16 residues. Germline V CDR1 and CDR2: SGHAT, FQNNGV. V was pared by 5 bases and J by 1 base, with 16 bases between. CDR3 residues: CASSRTGTRGTDTQYF. CDR3 nucleotides: TGTGCCAGCAGCAGAACAGGGACGAGGGGCACAGATACGCAGTATTTT.

V gene TRBV30 combines with J gene TRBJ1-4; D is perhaps TRBD1 (6 bases). V shed 4 bases and J shed 3 bases, with 12 bases lying between them. The CDR3 spans 14 residues. Germline-derived CDR1 and CDR2 are GTSNPN and SVGIG (reference sequence). CDR3 region: CAWNRGLANEKLFF. DNA of the CDR3: TGTGCCTGGAATAGGGGGTTAGCTAATGAAAAACTGTTTTTT. Looking up the rest from reference TRBV30 and TRBJ1-4 gives the full variable domain: SQTIHQWPATLVQPVGSPLSLECTVEGTSNPNLYWYRQAAGRGLQLLFYSVGIGQISSEVPQNLSASRPQDRQFILSSKKLLLSDSGFYLCAWNRGLANEKLFFGSGTQLSVL.

This sequence joins TRBV6-5 and TRBJ1-6; 10 bases agree with TRBD1. CDR3 size: 15 residues. Germline CDR1 reads MNHEY; CDR2 reads SVGAGI. Germline trimming cut 7 bases from V and 7 bases from J; bases unmatched to any gene: 7. CDR3: CASIGDRGLNSPLHF. The CDR3 DNA reads as TGTGCCAGCATTGGTGACAGGGGGCTCAATTCACCCCTCCACTTT.

The chain has TRBV28 and TRBJ1-1; 8 bases fit TRBD1. Germline values: CDR1 MDHEN, CDR2 SYDVKM. CDR3 length: 15 amino acids. The V segment lost 6 bases and the J segment 1 base; nucleotides outside the gene matches: 7. The CDR3 loop is CASSARGLGNTEAFF. DNA for the CDR3: TGTGCCAGCAGCGCCAGGGGGCTTGGGAACACTGAAGCTTTCTTT.

The chain recombines TRBV6-4 with TRBJ2-3; 8 bases are shared with TRBD1. The ends lost 5 bases at V and 2 bases at J; junction bases unmatched: 6. The CDR3 loop spans 15 amino acids. The germline V gene encodes CDR1 MRHNA and CDR2 SNTAGT. The CDR3 loop reads CASSSGGGSTDTQYF. CDR3 coding DNA: TGTGCCAGCAGTTCAGGGGGCGGTTCCACAGATACGCAGTATTTT.

The rearrangement joins TRBV5-1 to TRBJ2-3; D remains unclear. V dropped 0 bases and J dropped 6 bases, with 8 bases sitting between them. CDR1 SGHRS and CDR2 YFSETQ come from the germline V gene. CDR3 length equals 13 residues. The CDR3 is CASSLVSVDTQYF. The DNA of the CDR3 is TGCGCCAGCAGCTTGGTGTCGGTGGATACGCAGTATTTT.